A single count supports the clone carrying this T cell receptor (beta chain). Its specificity is unknown. These data come from a study of cytomegalovirus exposure and HLA in healthy donors. General observations from the study: Presence/absence analyses assumed roughly uniform sequencing depth across donors, which may not hold.

PCR used 60 Vbeta primers and 13 Jbeta primers. Profiled with immunoSEQ multiplex PCR; TCRdb holds only in-frame clones, not every one. The sample has fewer than 150,000 clones; approximately 77% are singletons. This clonotype was sampled from a woman aged 45 to 65 in good health and CMV-seronegative. The sample consisted of PBMCs.

As DNA, the CDR3 is TGTGCCAGCAGAATGACGCGGGACAGCCCCTACGAGCAGTACTTC. It translates to CASRMTRDSPYEQYF. The rearrangement links TRBV5-6 to TRBJ2-7, with D perhaps TRBD1 (7 bases). The CDR3 runs to 15 residues. V lost 5 bases, J lost 2 bases, and 17 bases lay in between. Germline V gene sequence: CDR1 SGHDT, CDR2 YYEEEE.